Given below is one TCR beta chain in context. These data belong to a study of Tregs in tolerant kidney transplant recipients. Germline V lookup: CDR1 MNHNY, CDR2 SVGAGI (reference sequence). The V end lost 6 bases, the J end lost 1 base, and 15 bases lay between the germline ends. The length of the CDR3 is 15 residues. The assay was immunoSEQ multiplex PCR, and TCRdb's table has in-frame clones only and misses some. This table has roughly 64,000 clones, 95% to 98% appearing once. CD4+CD25+CD127- Tregs, CD4+CD25- non-Tregs, CD4 and CD8 cells were sorted. The receptor was derived from a human donor who received a combined kidney and bone marrow transplant. This sample comprised Tregs from blood, obtained before the transplant. The V and J genes are TRBV6-6 and TRBJ1-1, with D tentatively TRBD1 (6 bases). The CDR3: CASRSRQGRNTEAFF. The CDR3 DNA reads as TGTGCCAGCAGATCCCGCCAGGGGAGGAACACTGAAGCTTTCTTT.